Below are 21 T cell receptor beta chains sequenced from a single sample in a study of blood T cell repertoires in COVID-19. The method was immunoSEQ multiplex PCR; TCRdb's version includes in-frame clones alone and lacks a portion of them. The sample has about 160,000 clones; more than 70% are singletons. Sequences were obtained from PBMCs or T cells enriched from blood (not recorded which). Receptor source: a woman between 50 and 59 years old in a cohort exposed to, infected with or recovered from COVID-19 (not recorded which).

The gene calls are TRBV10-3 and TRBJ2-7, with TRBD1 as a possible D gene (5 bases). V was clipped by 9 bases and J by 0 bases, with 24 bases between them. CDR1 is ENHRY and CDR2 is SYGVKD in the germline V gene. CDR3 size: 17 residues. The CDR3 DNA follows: TGTGCCATTTCACCAAACATGGGGCCTACCCCCTCCTACGAGCAGTACTTC. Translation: CAISPNMGPTPSYEQYF.

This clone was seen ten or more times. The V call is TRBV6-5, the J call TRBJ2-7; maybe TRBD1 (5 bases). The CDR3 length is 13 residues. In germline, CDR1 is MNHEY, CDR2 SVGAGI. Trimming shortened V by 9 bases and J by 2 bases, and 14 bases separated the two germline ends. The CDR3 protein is CASRAGSTYEQYF. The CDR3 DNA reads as TGTGCCAGTAGGGCAGGGTCTACCTACGAGCAGTACTTC.

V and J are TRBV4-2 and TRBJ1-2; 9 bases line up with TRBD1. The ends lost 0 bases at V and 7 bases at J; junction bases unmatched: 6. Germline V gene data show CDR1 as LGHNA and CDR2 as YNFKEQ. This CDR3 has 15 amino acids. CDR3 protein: CASSQDRDRVGGYTF. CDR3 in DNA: TGTGCCAGCAGCCAAGATCGGGACAGGGTAGGTGGCTACACCTTC.

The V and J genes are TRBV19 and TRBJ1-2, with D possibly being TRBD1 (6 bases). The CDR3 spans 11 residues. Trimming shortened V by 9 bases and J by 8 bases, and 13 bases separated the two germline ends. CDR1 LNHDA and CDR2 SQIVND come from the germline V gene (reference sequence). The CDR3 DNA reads TGTGCCAGCAGCCAGGACAGCGGCTACACCTTC. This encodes CASSQDSGYTF.

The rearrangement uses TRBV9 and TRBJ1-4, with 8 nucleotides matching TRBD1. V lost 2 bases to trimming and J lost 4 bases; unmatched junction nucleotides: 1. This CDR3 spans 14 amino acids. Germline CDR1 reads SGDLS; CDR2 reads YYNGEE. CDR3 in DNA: TGTGCCAGCAGCGTGACAGGGGTTAATGAAAAACTGTTTTTT. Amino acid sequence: CASSVTGVNEKLFF.

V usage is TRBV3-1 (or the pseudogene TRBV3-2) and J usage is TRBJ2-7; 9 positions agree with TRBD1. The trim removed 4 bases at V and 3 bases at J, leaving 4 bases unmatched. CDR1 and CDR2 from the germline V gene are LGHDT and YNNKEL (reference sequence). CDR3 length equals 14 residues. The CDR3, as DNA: TGTGCCAGCAGCCTCCCGGGACAGGGCTACGAGCAGTACTTC. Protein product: CASSLPGQGYEQYF.

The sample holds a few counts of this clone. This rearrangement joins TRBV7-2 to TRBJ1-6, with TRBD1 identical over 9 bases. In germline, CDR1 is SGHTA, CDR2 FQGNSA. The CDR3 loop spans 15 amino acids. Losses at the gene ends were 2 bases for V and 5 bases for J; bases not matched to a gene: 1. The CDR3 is CASSLRQGDNSPLHF. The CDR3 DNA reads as TGTGCCAGCAGCTTACGACAGGGGGATAATTCACCCCTCCACTTT. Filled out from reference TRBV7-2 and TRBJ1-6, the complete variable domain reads GAGVSQSPSNKVTEKGKDVELRCDPISGHTALYWYRQSLGQGLEFLIYFQGNSAPDKSGLPSDRFSAERTGGSVSTLTIQRTQQEDSAVYLCASSLRQGDNSPLHFGNGTRLTVT.

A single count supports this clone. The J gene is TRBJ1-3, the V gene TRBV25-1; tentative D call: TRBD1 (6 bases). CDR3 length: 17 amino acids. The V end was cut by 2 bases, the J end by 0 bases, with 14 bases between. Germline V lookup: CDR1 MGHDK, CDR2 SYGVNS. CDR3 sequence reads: CASSEVGQLRSGNTIYF. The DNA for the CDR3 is TGTGCCAGCAGTGAAGTCGGACAGCTACGCTCTGGAAACACCATATATTTT.

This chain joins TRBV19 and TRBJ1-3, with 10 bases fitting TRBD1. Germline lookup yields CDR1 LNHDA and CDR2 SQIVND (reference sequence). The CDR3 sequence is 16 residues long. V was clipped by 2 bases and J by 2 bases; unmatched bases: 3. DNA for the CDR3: TGTGCCAGTAGTATAACCGGGACAGGGGCTGGAAACACCATATATTTT. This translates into CASSITGTGAGNTIYF.

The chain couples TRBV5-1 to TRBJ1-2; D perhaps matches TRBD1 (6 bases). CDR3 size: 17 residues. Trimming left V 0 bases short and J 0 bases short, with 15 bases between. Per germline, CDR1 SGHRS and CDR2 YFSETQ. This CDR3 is CASSLDAGANSNYGYTF. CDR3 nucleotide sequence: TGCGCCAGCAGCTTGGATGCAGGGGCCAATTCTAACTATGGCTACACCTTC. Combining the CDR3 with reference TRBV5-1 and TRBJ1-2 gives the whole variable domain KAGVTQTPRYLIKTRGQQVTLSCSPISGHRSVSWYQQTPGQGLQFLFEYFSETQRNKGNFPGRFSGRQFSNSRSEMNVSTLELGDSALYLCASSLDAGANSNYGYTFGSGTRLTVV.

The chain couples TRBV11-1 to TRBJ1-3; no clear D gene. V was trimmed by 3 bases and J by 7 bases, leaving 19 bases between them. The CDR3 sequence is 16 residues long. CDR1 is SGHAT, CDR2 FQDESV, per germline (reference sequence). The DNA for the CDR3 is TGTGCCAGCAGCTTTATTTCTGGGCCCTCCCGGAACACCATATATTTT. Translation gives CASSFISGPSRNTIYF.

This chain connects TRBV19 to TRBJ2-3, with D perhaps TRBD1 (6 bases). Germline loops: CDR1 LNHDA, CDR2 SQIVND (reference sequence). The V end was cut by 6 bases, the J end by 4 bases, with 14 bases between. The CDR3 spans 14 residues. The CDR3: CASRREQGADTQYF. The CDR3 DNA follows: TGTGCCAGTAGACGGGAACAGGGCGCAGATACGCAGTATTTT.

The CDR3: CASSNIMRGSYNEQFF. The CDR3 nucleotides read TGTGCCAGCTCTAATATCATGAGGGGGTCCTACAATGAGCAGTTCTTC. The chain employs TRBV27 and TRBJ2-1, with D possibly TRBD1 on 6 matching bases. Germline CDR1 MNHEY, CDR2 SMNVEV (reference sequence). V was pared by 8 bases and J by 1 base, with 18 bases between. The CDR3 has 16 residues.

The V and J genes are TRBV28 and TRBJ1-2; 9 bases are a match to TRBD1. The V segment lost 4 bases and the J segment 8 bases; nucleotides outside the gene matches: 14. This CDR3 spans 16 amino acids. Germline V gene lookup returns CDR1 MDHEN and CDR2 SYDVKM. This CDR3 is CASSSLGQGSYDGYTF. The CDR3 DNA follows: TGTGCCAGCAGTTCGCTAGGACAGGGGAGTTATGACGGCTACACCTTC.

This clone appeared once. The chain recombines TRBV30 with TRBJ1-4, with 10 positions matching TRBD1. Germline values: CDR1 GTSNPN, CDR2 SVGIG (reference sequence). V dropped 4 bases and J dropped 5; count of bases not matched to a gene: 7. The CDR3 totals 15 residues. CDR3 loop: CAWIPPGQGNEKLFF. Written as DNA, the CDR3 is TGTGCCTGGATCCCACCGGGACAGGGGAATGAAAAACTGTTTTTT.

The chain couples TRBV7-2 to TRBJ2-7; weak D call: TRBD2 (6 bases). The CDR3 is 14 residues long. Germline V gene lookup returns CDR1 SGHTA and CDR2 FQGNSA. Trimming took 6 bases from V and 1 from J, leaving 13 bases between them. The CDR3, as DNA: TGTGCCAGCAGAGAGGGAGGCTCGTCCTACGAGCAGTACTTC. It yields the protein CASREGGSSYEQYF.

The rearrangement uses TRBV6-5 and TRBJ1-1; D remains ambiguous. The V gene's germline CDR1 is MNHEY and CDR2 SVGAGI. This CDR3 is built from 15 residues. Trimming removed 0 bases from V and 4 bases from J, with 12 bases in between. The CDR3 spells CASSYSSALGTEAFF. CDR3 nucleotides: TGTGCCAGCAGTTACTCTTCAGCGTTGGGCACTGAAGCTTTCTTT.

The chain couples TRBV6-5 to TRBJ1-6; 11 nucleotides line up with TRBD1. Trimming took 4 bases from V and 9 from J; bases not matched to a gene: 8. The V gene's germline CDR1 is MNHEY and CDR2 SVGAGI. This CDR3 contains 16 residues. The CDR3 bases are TGTGCCAGCAGTTTGCAGTTGGGACAGGGGGGTTCACCCCTCCACTTT. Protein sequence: CASSLQLGQGGSPLHF.

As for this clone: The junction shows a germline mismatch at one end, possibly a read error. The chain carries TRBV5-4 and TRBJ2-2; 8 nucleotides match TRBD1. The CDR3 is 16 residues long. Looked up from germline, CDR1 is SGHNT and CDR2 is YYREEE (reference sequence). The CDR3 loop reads CASSPDREGNAGELFF. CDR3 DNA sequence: TGTGCCAGCAGCCCGGACAGGGAAGGGAACGCCGGGGAGCTGTTTTTT.

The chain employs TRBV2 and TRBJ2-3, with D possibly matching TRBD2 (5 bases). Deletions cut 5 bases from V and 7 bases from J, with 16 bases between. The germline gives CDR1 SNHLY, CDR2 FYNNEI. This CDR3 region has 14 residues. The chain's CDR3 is CASSSGLAMNTQYF. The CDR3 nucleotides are TGTGCCAGCAGTTCTGGACTGGCGATGAATACGCAGTATTTT.

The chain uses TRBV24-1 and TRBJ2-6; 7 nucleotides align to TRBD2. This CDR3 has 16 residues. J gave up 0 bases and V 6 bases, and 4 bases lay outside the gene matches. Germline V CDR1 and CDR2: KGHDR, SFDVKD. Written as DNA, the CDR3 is TGTGCCACCAGTTCCGCGGGAGTCTCTGGGGCCAACGTCCTGACTTTC. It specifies CATSSAGVSGANVLTF.